This T cell receptor beta chain was found in a study of shared clonotypes between healthy human individuals. The germline CDR1 and CDR2 sequences are SEHNR and FQNEAQ (reference sequence). The length of the CDR3 is 15 residues. J was trimmed by 6 bases and V by 1 base; bases with no gene match: 7. Assay execution proceeded at the deep level. For each subset, genomic DNA was distributed in equal portions over several immunoSEQ plates. Replicate PCRs were loaded with 250 to 350 ng DNA from unsorted PBMC, approximately 31,000 T cell genomes. Profiled with immunoSEQ multiplex PCR; TCRdb holds only in-frame clones, not every one. The data contain approximately 440,000 clones, roughly four fifths of them singletons. This clone was found once.

This TCR was sampled from a woman aged 40 to 50 in good health. Some clones in this sample may be carry-over from other donors' samples. Sequenced sample: PBMCs. The chain is built from TRBV7-9 and TRBJ1-2, with 8 positions matching TRBD1. The CDR3 DNA sequence: TGTGCCAGCAGCTTAGGGACAGGGACCCTCGATGGCTACACCTTC. It specifies CASSLGTGTLDGYTF.